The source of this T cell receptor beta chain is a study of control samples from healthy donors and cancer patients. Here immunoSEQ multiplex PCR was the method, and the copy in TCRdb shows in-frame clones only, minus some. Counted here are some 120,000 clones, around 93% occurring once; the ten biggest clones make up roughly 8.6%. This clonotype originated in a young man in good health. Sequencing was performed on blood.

CDR3 in amino acids: CAISLDRSYEQYF. CDR3 in DNA: TGTGCCATCAGCCTCGACAGATCCTACGAGCAGTACTTC. V gene TRBV10-3 combines with J gene TRBJ2-7; perhaps TRBD1 as D (5 bases). The germline V and J ends were trimmed by 6 bases and 1 base, with 10 bases remaining between them. CDR1 is ENHRY and CDR2 is SYGVKD in the germline V gene. The CDR3 loop spans 13 amino acids.